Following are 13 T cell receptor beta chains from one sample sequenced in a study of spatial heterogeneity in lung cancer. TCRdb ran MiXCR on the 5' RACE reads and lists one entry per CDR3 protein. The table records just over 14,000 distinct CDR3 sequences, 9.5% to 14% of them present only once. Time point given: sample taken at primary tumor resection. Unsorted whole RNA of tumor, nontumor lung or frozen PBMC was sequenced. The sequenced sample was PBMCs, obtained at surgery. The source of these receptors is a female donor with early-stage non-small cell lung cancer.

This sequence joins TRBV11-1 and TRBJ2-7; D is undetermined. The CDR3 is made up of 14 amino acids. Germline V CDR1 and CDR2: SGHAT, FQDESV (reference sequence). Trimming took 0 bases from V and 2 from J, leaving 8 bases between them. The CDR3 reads CASSLASLTYEQYF. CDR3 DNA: TGTGCCAGCAGCTTAGCCAGTCTCACCTACGAGCAGTACTTC.

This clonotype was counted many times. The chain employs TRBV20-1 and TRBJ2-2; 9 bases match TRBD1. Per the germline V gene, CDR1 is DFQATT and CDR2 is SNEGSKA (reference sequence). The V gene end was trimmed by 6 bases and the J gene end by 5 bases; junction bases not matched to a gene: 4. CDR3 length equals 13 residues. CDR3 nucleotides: TGCAGTGCGACAGGGGGTTGGACCGGGGAGCTGTTTTTT. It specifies CSATGGWTGELFF.

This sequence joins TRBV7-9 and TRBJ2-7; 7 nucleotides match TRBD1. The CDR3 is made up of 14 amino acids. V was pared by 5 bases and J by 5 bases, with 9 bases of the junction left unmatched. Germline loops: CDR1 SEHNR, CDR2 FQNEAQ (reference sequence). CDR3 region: CASSLTRDRDEQYF. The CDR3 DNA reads TGTGCCAGCAGCCTTACCCGTGACAGGGACGAGCAGTACTTC.

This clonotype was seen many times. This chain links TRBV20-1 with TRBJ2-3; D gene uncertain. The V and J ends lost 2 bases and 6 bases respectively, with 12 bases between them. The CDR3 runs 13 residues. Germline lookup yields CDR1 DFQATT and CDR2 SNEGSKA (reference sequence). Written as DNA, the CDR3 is TGCAGTGCTAGACCCCGAGAGGAGGATACGCAGTATTTT. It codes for CSARPREEDTQYF.

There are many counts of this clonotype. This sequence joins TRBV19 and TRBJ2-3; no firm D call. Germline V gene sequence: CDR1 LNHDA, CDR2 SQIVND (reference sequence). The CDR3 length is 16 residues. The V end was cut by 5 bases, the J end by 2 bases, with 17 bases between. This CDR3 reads CASSPDSPLPTDTQYF. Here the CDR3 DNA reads TGTGCCAGTAGTCCAGATTCTCCACTCCCCACAGATACGCAGTATTTT.

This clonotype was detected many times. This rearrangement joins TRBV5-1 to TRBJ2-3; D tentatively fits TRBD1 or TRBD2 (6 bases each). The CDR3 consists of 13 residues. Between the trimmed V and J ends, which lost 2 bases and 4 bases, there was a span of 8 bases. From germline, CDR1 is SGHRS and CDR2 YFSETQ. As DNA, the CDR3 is TGCGCCAGCAGCTTAGGGGGGTCAGATACGCAGTATTTT. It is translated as CASSLGGSDTQYF.

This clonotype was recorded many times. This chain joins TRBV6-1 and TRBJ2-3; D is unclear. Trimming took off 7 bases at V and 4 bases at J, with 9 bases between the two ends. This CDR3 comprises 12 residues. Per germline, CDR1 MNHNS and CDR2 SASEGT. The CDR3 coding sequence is TGTGCCAGCAAAGACCTGTCAGATACGCAGTATTTT. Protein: CASKDLSDTQYF.

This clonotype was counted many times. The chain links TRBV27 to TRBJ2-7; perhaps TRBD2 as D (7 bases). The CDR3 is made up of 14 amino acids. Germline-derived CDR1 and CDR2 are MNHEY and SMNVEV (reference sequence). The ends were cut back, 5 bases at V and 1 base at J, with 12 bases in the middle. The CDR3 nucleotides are TGTGCCAGCAGTAGGGGGGGACGGTCCTACGAGCAGTACTTC. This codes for CASSRGGRSYEQYF.

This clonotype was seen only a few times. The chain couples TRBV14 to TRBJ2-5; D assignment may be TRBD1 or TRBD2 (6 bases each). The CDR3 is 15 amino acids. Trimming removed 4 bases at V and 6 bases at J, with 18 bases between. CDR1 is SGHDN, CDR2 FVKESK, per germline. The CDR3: CASSLSGAKGKTQYF. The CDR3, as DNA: TGTGCCAGCAGCCTCTCGGGGGCTAAGGGAAAGACCCAGTACTTC.

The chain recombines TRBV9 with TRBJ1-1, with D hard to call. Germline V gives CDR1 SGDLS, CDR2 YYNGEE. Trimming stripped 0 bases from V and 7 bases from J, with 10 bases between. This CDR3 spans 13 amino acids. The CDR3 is CASSVAALGEAFF. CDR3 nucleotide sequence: TGTGCCAGCAGCGTAGCGGCACTCGGTGAAGCTTTCTTT.

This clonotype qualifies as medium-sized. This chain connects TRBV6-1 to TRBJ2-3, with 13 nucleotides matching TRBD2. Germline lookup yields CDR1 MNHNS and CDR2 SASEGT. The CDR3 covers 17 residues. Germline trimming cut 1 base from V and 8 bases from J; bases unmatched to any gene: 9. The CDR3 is CASSEGTSGGAWGTQYF. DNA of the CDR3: TGTGCCAGCAGTGAAGGGACTAGCGGGGGCGCTTGGGGTACGCAGTATTTT.

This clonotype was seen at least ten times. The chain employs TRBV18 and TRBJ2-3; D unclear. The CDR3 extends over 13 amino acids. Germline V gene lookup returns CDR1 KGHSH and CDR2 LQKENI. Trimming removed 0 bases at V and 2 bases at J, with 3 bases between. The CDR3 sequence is CASSPPTTDTQYF. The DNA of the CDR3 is TGTGCCAGCTCACCACCGACCACAGATACGCAGTATTTT. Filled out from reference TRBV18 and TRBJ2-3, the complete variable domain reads NAGVMQNPRHLVRRRGQEARLRCSPMKGHSHVYWYRQLPEEGLKFMVYLQKENIIDESGMPKERFSAEFPKEGPSILRIQQVVRGDSAAYFCASSPPTTDTQYFGPGTRLTVL.

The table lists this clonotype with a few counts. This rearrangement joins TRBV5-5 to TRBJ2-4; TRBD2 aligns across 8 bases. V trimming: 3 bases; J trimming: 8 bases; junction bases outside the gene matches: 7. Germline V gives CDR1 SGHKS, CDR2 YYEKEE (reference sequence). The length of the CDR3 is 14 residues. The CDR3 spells CASSSAGVLHIQYF. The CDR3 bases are TGTGCCAGCAGCTCAGCGGGGGTCTTGCACATTCAGTACTTC.